The 14 T cell receptor beta chains listed next were all sequenced from one sample in a study of blood T cell repertoires in COVID-19. TCRdb's copy holds only in-frame clones and misses some; the assay was immunoSEQ multiplex PCR. The sample lists tens of thousands of clones, 65% to 90% occurring once. The source material was peripheral blood. These receptors were collected from a human donor in a cohort sampled during active COVID-19.

This chain connects TRBV18 to TRBJ2-3; no clear D. Germline V gene lookup returns CDR1 KGHSH and CDR2 LQKENI. The CDR3 contains 17 residues. V was cut by 2 bases and J by 4 bases, with 19 bases left in between. The CDR3 is CASSPSRTRLSADTQYF. The DNA of the CDR3 is TGTGCCAGCTCACCATCGCGAACGAGGTTAAGCGCAGATACGCAGTATTTT.

The V and J genes are TRBV9 and TRBJ2-3; 10 bases fit TRBD2. J gave up 0 bases and V 4 bases, and 5 bases lay outside the gene matches. This CDR3 comprises 16 residues. The germline V gene has CDR1 SGDLS and CDR2 YYNGEE. This CDR3 is CASSLLAGRSTDTQYF. The CDR3 nucleotides read TGTGCCAGCAGCCTACTAGCGGGGAGAAGCACAGATACGCAGTATTTT. Drawing the rest from reference TRBV9 and TRBJ2-3, the complete variable domain is DSGVTQTPKHLITATGQRVTLRCSPRSGDLSVYWYQQSLDQGLQFLIQYYNGEERAKGNILERFSAQQFPDLHSELNLSSLELGDSALYFCASSLLAGRSTDTQYFGPGTRLTVL.

This chain links TRBV7-2 with TRBJ2-7; 7 bases are shared with TRBD2. Unmatched junction bases numbered 9, after V lost 3 bases and J lost 4 bases. CDR3 length: 15 amino acids. Germline V gene lookup returns CDR1 SGHTA and CDR2 FQGNSA. CDR3 amino acids: CASSLLRGSTYEQYF. Written as DNA, the CDR3 is TGTGCCAGCAGCTTGCTGCGGGGGAGTACTTACGAGCAGTACTTC.

The rearrangement joins TRBV5-4 to TRBJ2-6, with D hard to call. Looked up from germline, CDR1 is SGHNT and CDR2 is YYREEE (reference sequence). V was trimmed by 1 base and J by 0 bases, leaving 14 bases between them. This CDR3 is built from 18 residues. The CDR3 DNA is TGTGCCAGCAGCTTGTACAAGCGAACCTACTCTGGGGCCAACGTCCTGACTTTC. This gives the protein CASSLYKRTYSGANVLTF.

The chain is built from TRBV21-1 and TRBJ2-5; whether TRBD1, the table's D call, matches the DNA was not checked. TRBV21-1 is described as a pseudogene. This CDR3 has 14 residues. CDR3 region: CASSPDRAQETQYF. The CDR3 DNA follows: TGTGCCAGCAGCCCTGACAGGGCACAAGAGACCCAGTACTTC.

This clone was found a few times. Other nucleotide sequences in the sample specify the same CDR3. V is TRBV27 and J is TRBJ1-2; D unresolved. CDR1 is MNHEY, CDR2 SMNVEV, per germline (reference sequence). The CDR3 loop spans 15 amino acids. Trimming removed 5 bases at V and 1 base at J, with 14 bases between. CDR3: CASSPHTTNNYGYTF. The CDR3, as DNA: TGTGCCAGCAGTCCCCACACCACGAATAACTATGGCTACACCTTC.

This clone was counted only a few times. The chain joins TRBV9 to TRBJ2-5; D is uncertain. V was clipped by 0 bases and J by 1 base, with 7 bases between them. Per the germline V gene, CDR1 is SGDLS and CDR2 is YYNGEE. The CDR3 length is 14 residues. This CDR3 reads CASSVAVSQETQYF. The DNA for the CDR3 is TGTGCCAGCAGCGTAGCCGTATCCCAAGAGACCCAGTACTTC.

This clone was seen more than once but under ten times. V and J are TRBV5-6 and TRBJ1-5; no definite D call. Germline V CDR1 and CDR2: SGHDT, YYEEEE. V gave up 1 base and J gave up 3 bases, with 17 bases separating them. The CDR3 covers 17 residues. The CDR3 DNA sequence: TGTGCCAGCAGCTTGTTTGGGCAGAGTCCCCTCAATCAGCCCCAGCATTTT. Its protein is CASSLFGQSPLNQPQHF. Looking up the rest from reference TRBV5-6 and TRBJ1-5 gives the full variable domain: DAGVTQSPTHLIKTRGQQVTLRCSPKSGHDTVSWYQQALGQGPQFIFQYYEEEERQRGNFPDRFSGHQFPNYSSELNVNALLLGDSALYLCASSLFGQSPLNQPQHFGDGTRLSIL.

The rearrangement links TRBV28 to TRBJ2-4; D perhaps matches TRBD1 (6 bases). The CDR3 totals 15 residues. The V gene's germline CDR1 is MDHEN and CDR2 SYDVKM. V shed 5 bases and J shed 9 bases, with 20 bases lying between them. The CDR3 loop is CASSRQDLQAGIQYF. For the CDR3, the DNA is TGTGCCAGCAGTCGACAGGACCTCCAGGCGGGCATTCAGTACTTC.

This chain links TRBV28 with TRBJ1-6; 11 nucleotides match TRBD1. The CDR3 contains 13 residues. Trimming at V came to 5 bases and at J to 14 bases, leaving 5 bases not matched to a gene. Looked up from germline, CDR1 is MDHEN and CDR2 is SYDVKM. The CDR3 bases are TGTGCCAGCAGTCTGGACAGGGGGCTCACCCTCCACTTT. Translated, it gives CASSLDRGLTLHF.

This rearrangement joins TRBV12-3 or TRBV12-4 to TRBJ2-6; D gene uncertain. V shed 7 bases and J shed 0 bases, with 4 bases lying between them. The CDR3 length is 13 residues. This CDR3 is CASTNSGANVLTF. CDR3 in DNA: TGTGCCAGCACCAACTCTGGGGCCAACGTCCTGACTTTC.

In this sample, this clone turned up a few times. The rearrangement joins TRBV10-2 to TRBJ1-1, with 8 bases aligning to TRBD1. Trimming cost V 2 bases and J 4 bases; bases outside gene matches: 0. Germline V gives CDR1 WSHSY, CDR2 SAAADI. This CDR3 has 13 amino acids. The CDR3: CASSETGGTEAFF. The CDR3 DNA is TGCGCCAGCAGTGAGACAGGGGGCACTGAAGCTTTCTTT.

The V and J genes are TRBV27 and TRBJ2-7; 7 bases are a match to TRBD1. The CDR3 covers 13 residues. The germline CDR1 and CDR2 sequences are MNHEY and SMNVEV (reference sequence). V shed 10 bases, J shed 6 bases, and the junction held 12 bases outside the gene matches. CDR3 protein: CATSGQPRGEQYF. The CDR3 DNA is TGTGCCACCTCGGGACAGCCCCGGGGCGAGCAGTACTTC.

The chain uses TRBV20-1 and TRBJ2-3, with 7 bases aligning to TRBD1. J gave up 0 bases and V 3 bases, and 6 bases lay outside the gene matches. This CDR3 contains 15 residues. The germline V gene has CDR1 DFQATT and CDR2 SNEGSKA (reference sequence). DNA of the CDR3: TGCAGTGCTAGTACCGGGACAGCAAGCACAGATACGCAGTATTTT. Amino acids: CSASTGTASTDTQYF.